This T cell receptor (beta chain) was sequenced during a study of cytomegalovirus exposure and HLA in healthy donors. General study findings and limits: Analyses of presence and absence presupposed an approximately uniform sequencing depth across donors.

Researchers ran the PCR with 60 Vbeta and 13 Jbeta primers. The method was immunoSEQ multiplex PCR; TCRdb's version includes in-frame clones alone and lacks a portion of them. This table holds 100,000 to 150,000 clones, roughly two thirds found once. As concerns this clone: Its antigen remains unidentified.

Germline CDR1 and CDR2: SGHNT and YYREEE (reference sequence). CDR3 size: 15 residues. J was trimmed by 3 bases and V by 3 bases; bases with no gene match: 6. The chain recombines TRBV5-4 with TRBJ2-5, with 9 bases that match TRBD2. The TCR comes from a man between 25 and 39 years old in good health and CMV-seropositive. Sequencing was carried out using PBMCs. This CDR3 reads CASSYPAGGKETQYF. CDR3 bases: TGTGCCAGCAGCTATCCCGCGGGAGGGAAAGAGACCCAGTACTTC.